Listed below are T cell receptor beta chains from one sample, sequenced in a study of T cell responses to AZD1222 COVID-19 vaccine. Produced via immunoSEQ multiplex PCR; TCRdb's table is partial and in-frame only. In the table there are some 200,000 clones, about 92% of which are singletons. Specimen: peripheral blood, collected on day 0 of AZD1222 vaccination. Source of these receptors: an adult in good health. The CDR3 runs from the conserved cysteine through the conserved F or W. The D gene is left open where the match is weak. Some rows mark clone size as missing; the rest say once, few, many or name a class of expanded clone.

>once|NA|TRBJ1-1|TRBV6-5
CASSYRVPRDEAFF
TGTGCCAGCAGCTATAGGGTCCCACGGGATGAAGCTTTCTTT
>NA|NA|TRBJ2-3|TRBV6-2/TRBV6-3
CASSPASKDTQYF
TGTGCCAGCAGCCCCGCTAGCAAAGATACGCAGTATTTT
>NA|NA|TRBJ1-5|TRBV28
CASSLQTNQPQHF
TGTGCCAGCAGTTTACAGACCAATCAGCCCCAGCATTTT
>NA|TRBD1|TRBJ1-1|TRBV7-2
CASSLEATGLTEAFF
TGTGCCAGCAGCTTAGAGGCGACAGGGCTCACTGAAGCTTTCTTT
>NA|NA|TRBJ1-4|TRBV7-2
CASSIAARANEKLFF
TGTGCCAGCAGCATAGCGGCCCGGGCTAATGAAAAACTGTTTTTT
>NA|TRBD1|TRBJ1-1|TRBV29-1
CSISGQGMNTEAFF
TGCAGCATAAGCGGACAGGGGATGAACACTGAAGCTTTCTTT
>NA|NA|TRBJ2-1|TRBV4-1
CAAGITGPYNEQFF
TGCGCCGCCGGTATAACGGGGCCGTACAATGAGCAGTTCTTC
>NA|NA|TRBJ2-3|TRBV19
CASSILLGPDTQYF
TGTGCCAGTAGTATCTTACTGGGGCCAGATACGCAGTATTTT
>NA|NA|TRBJ1-2|TRBV2
CASSEGENYGYTF
TGTGCCAGCAGTGAAGGAGAGAACTATGGCTACACCTTC
>NA|NA|TRBJ1-1|TRBV7-2
CASKLQGDTEAFF
TGTGCCAGCAAGCTACAGGGAGACACTGAAGCTTTCTTT
>NA|NA|TRBJ2-7|TRBV11-2
CASSLVIGLHKPWEQYF
TGTGCCAGCAGCTTAGTGATTGGACTCCACAAACCGTGGGAGCAGTACTTC
>NA|NA|TRBJ1-5|TRBV5-5
CASSWGDKQPQHF
TGTGCCAGCAGCTGGGGTGACAAACAGCCCCAGCATTTT
>NA|NA|TRBJ1-5|TRBV12-3/TRBV12-4
CASSFGSNQPQHF
TGTGCCAGCAGTTTTGGGAGCAATCAGCCCCAGCATTTT
>NA|NA|TRBJ1-4|TRBV4-3
CASSQDLQGQLFF
TGCGCCAGCAGCCAAGATCTACAGGGTCAACTGTTTTTT
>NA|NA|TRBJ2-3|TRBV5-1
CASSLPQGDTQYF
TGCGCCAGCAGCTTGCCCCAGGGAGATACGCAGTATTTT
>NA|NA|TRBJ1-4|TRBV7-8
CASSLVRVTNEKLFF
TGTGCCAGCAGCTTGGTCAGAGTTACTAATGAAAAACTGTTTTTT
>NA|NA|TRBJ1-2|TRBV7-3
CASSPNGRNYGYTF
TGTGCCAGCAGTCCCAACGGGAGAAACTATGGCTACACCTTC
>NA|NA|TRBJ1-4|TRBV2
CASSRTGRGEKLFF
TGTGCCAGCAGCCGAACAGGGAGGGGTGAAAAACTGTTTTTT
>NA|NA|TRBJ2-1|TRBV29-1
CSVESPRYNEQFF
TGCAGCGTTGAATCACCTCGCTACAATGAGCAGTTCTTC
>NA|NA|TRBJ1-1|TRBV4-2
CASSLGPGTEAFF
TGTGCCAGCAGCCTAGGTCCGGGGACTGAAGCTTTCTTT
>NA|NA|TRBJ2-1|TRBV9
CASSVATGRERVNEQFF
TGTGCCAGCAGCGTAGCTACAGGGCGGGAGAGGGTCAATGAGCAGTTCTTC
>NA|NA|TRBJ2-3|TRBV6-5
CASSRQIRDTQYF
TGTGCCAGCAGTCGACAGATAAGAGATACGCAGTATTTT
>once|TRBD1|TRBJ1-2|TRBV5-1
CASSRGEQGLRYGYTF
TGCGCCAGCAGCCGGGGGGAACAGGGGTTAAGGTATGGCTACACCTTC
>NA|NA|TRBJ1-5|TRBV5-5
CASSWDKDQPQHF
TGTGCCAGCAGCTGGGACAAAGATCAGCCCCAGCATTTT
>few|TRBD1|TRBJ1-2|TRBV5-4
CASSDGDRGRLGYTF
TGTGCCAGCAGCGATGGGGACAGGGGGCGCCTTGGCTACACCTTC
>NA|TRBD2|TRBJ2-1|TRBV29-1
CSVRRLAGVSSDNEQFF
TGCAGCGTCCGCAGACTAGCGGGAGTGTCCTCGGACAATGAGCAGTTCTTC
>NA|NA|TRBJ1-2|TRBV18
CASSPVTGTPYGYTF
TGTGCCAGCTCACCGGTAACCGGGACACCCTATGGCTACACCTTC
>once|NA|TRBJ2-3|TRBV3-1/TRBV3-2
CASSQAATQYF
TGTGCCAGCAGCCAAGCAGCTACGCAGTATTTT
>NA|NA|TRBJ1-5|TRBV7-9
CASSLASGLSNQPQHF
TGTGCCAGCAGCTTAGCGAGCGGGCTAAGCAATCAGCCCCAGCATTTT
>NA|NA|TRBJ2-7|TRBV19
CASSIATTSEQYF
TGTGCCAGTAGTATCGCGACCACCAGCGAGCAGTACTTC
>NA|NA|TRBJ2-1|TRBV7-2
CASSPGAEWGSEQFF
TGTGCCAGCAGCCCAGGTGCGGAATGGGGCTCTGAGCAGTTCTTC
>once|TRBD1|TRBJ1-1|TRBV28
CASSPLVIKTGVNTEAFF
TGTGCCAGCAGCCCTCTCGTGATCAAGACAGGGGTGAACACTGAAGCTTTCTTT
>few|NA|TRBJ1-5|TRBV9
CASSLGGNGNQPQHF
TGTGCCAGCAGCCTGGGGGGGAACGGCAATCAGCCCCAGCATTTT